These 27 T cell receptor beta chains were sequenced from one sample in a study of T cell repertoires in cytomegalovirus infection. Antigens of these TCRs are unknown. TCRdb reprocessed the reads with MiXCR, giving one entry per CDR3 protein. This table holds about 890,000 distinct CDR3 sequences, less than 40% found once. Source: cultured CD8+ T cells from PBMCs, taken from culture after CMV antigen stimulation. The receptors were gathered from a human donor in good health (CMV status not recorded). Some clones in this sample may be carry-over from other donors' samples.

V usage is TRBV7-9 and J usage is TRBJ2-1; D might be TRBD2 (6 bases). The CDR3 runs to 16 residues. V gave up 4 bases and J gave up 8 bases, with 21 bases separating them. Germline V gene sequence: CDR1 SEHNR, CDR2 FQNEAQ (reference sequence). In DNA, the CDR3 is TGTGCCAGCAGCTCCGCGGAGGGAGGTCCGTCCTATGAGCAGTTCTTC. Translation gives CASSSAEGGPSYEQFF.

The chain combines TRBV2 with TRBJ2-3; 11 nucleotides agree with TRBD2. The CDR3 consists of 19 residues. Trimming cost V 6 bases and J 0 bases; bases outside gene matches: 14. CDR1 SNHLY and CDR2 FYNNEI come from the germline V gene. As DNA, the CDR3 is TGTGCCAGCAGAATTGCGTTAACCGGGACTAGCGGTAGCACAGATACGCAGTATTTT. This sequence encodes CASRIALTGTSGSTDTQYF.

This clonotype was counted between two and nine times. The chain links TRBV6-6 to TRBJ2-2; D remains ambiguous. Germline V gene lookup returns CDR1 MNHNY and CDR2 SVGAGI (reference sequence). The CDR3 length is 16 residues. V lost 0 bases and J 0 bases, leaving 8 bases between the germline ends. The CDR3 nucleotides read TGTGCCAGCAGTTACTCGGAGCCCACGAACACCGGGGAGCTGTTTTTT. The encoded protein is CASSYSEPTNTGELFF.

The sample holds a few counts of this clonotype. The chain has TRBV5-1 and TRBJ1-2; D perhaps matches TRBD1 (5 bases). Per the germline V gene, CDR1 is SGHRS and CDR2 is YFSETQ. The germline V and J ends were trimmed by 5 bases and 4 bases, with 12 bases remaining between them. This CDR3 region has 13 residues. As DNA, the CDR3 is TGCGCCAGCAGACTTCAGGGAATCTATGGCTACACCTTC. Protein sequence: CASRLQGIYGYTF.

The rearrangement joins TRBV27 to TRBJ2-7; maybe TRBD2 (5 bases). Trimming stripped 2 bases from V and 5 bases from J, with 16 bases between. Per the germline V gene, CDR1 is MNHEY and CDR2 is SMNVEV (reference sequence). This CDR3 spans 15 amino acids. The CDR3 DNA reads TGTGCCAGCAGTTTAGCTAGCCCACCCTTTGACGAGCAGTACTTC. Amino acid sequence: CASSLASPPFDEQYF.

The J gene is TRBJ2-5, the V gene TRBV9; possibly TRBD1 for D (5 bases). Trimming took off 3 bases at V and 2 bases at J, with 14 bases between the two ends. Per the germline V gene, CDR1 is SGDLS and CDR2 is YYNGEE. The CDR3 spans 15 residues. The CDR3 is CASSATRGSQETQYF. CDR3 sequence (DNA): TGTGCCAGCAGCGCAACAAGGGGCAGTCAAGAGACCCAGTACTTC. Full variable domain (missing parts from reference TRBV9 and TRBJ2-5): DSGVTQTPKHLITATGQRVTLRCSPRSGDLSVYWYQQSLDQGLQFLIQYYNGEERAKGNILERFSAQQFPDLHSELNLSSLELGDSALYFCASSATRGSQETQYFGPGTRLLVL.

The table lists this clonotype with a few counts. The chain is built from TRBV2 and TRBJ1-2; D remains ambiguous. The CDR3 runs to 14 residues. Trimming took off 2 bases at V and 3 bases at J, with 10 bases between the two ends. The germline gives CDR1 SNHLY, CDR2 FYNNEI. The DNA for the CDR3 is TGTGCCAGCAGTGAAATGGTAGGCGACTATGGCTACACCTTC. Amino acid sequence: CASSEMVGDYGYTF.

Concerning this clonotype itself: A much more abundant neighbour one base away suggests this may be a read error. The chain employs TRBV7-2 and TRBJ2-2; D may match TRBD1 or TRBD2 (5 bases each). Trimming cost V 1 base and J 9 bases, with 18 bases left between them. The V gene's germline CDR1 is SGHTA and CDR2 FQGNSA. There are 16 residues in the CDR3. CDR3: CASSLEGTALTRELFF. In DNA form, the CDR3 reads TGTGCCAGCAGCTTAGAGGGGACGGCCCTGACCAGGGAGCTGTTTTTT.

A few counts support this clonotype. The rearrangement uses TRBV7-2 and TRBJ1-1, with D unclear. The V and J ends lost 5 bases and 4 bases respectively, with 11 bases between them. Per germline, CDR1 SGHTA and CDR2 FQGNSA. The CDR3 is 13 amino acids. CDR3 sequence reads: CASSLNRITEAFF. CDR3 in DNA: TGTGCCAGCAGCCTAAATCGTATCACTGAAGCTTTCTTT.

The chain is built from TRBV27 and TRBJ2-7; 8 positions match TRBD2. From germline, CDR1 is MNHEY and CDR2 SMNVEV (reference sequence). V shed 2 bases and J 5 bases; nucleotides not matched to a gene: 2. The length of the CDR3 is 13 residues. This CDR3 is CASSLQAGDEQYV. The DNA of the CDR3 is TGTGCCAGCAGTTTACAAGCGGGGGACGAGCAGTACGTC.

This clonotype was found many times. The chain couples TRBV7-2 to TRBJ2-7; D uncertain. Germline values: CDR1 SGHTA, CDR2 FQGNSA. This CDR3 is 15 amino acids long. V was shortened by 6 bases and J by 7 bases, with 22 bases between the two germline ends. The CDR3 coding sequence is TGTGCCAGCAGGGCCCCACACTCGGGTTCGGAGGAGCAGTACTTC. Translating it yields CASRAPHSGSEEQYF.

This clonotype has a count of ten or more. The chain employs TRBV7-2 and TRBJ2-7; no reliable D call. V lost 0 bases to trimming and J lost 1 base, with 4 bases between them. The CDR3 consists of 13 residues. The germline V gene has CDR1 SGHTA and CDR2 FQGNSA. CDR3 region: CASSLARSYEQYF. The CDR3 DNA sequence: TGTGCCAGCAGCTTAGCCCGGTCCTACGAGCAGTACTTC.

In its sample, this clonotype was seen once. The genes are TRBV25-1 and TRBJ1-2; no clear D. The ends were cut back, 6 bases at V and 0 bases at J, with 17 bases in the middle. The CDR3 loop spans 16 amino acids. The V gene's germline CDR1 is MGHDK and CDR2 SYGVNS. The CDR3: CASSPYQGSPNYGYTF. The CDR3 region has the DNA TGTGCCAGCAGCCCCTACCAAGGTTCCCCTAACTATGGCTACACCTTC.

This clonotype appeared a few times. This rearrangement joins TRBV7-6 to TRBJ2-5; 9 bases are shared with TRBD1. This CDR3 spans 15 amino acids. V lost 5 bases to trimming and J lost 7 bases; unmatched junction nucleotides: 11. Germline V CDR1 and CDR2: SGHVS, FNYEAQ. The CDR3 sequence: CASSRGDRAGWTQYF. The CDR3 bases are TGTGCCAGCAGCCGCGGGGACAGGGCTGGCTGGACCCAGTACTTC.

The V and J genes are TRBV7-9 and TRBJ1-4; a weak D match, TRBD1 (5 bases). Germline CDR1 reads SEHNR; CDR2 reads FQNEAQ (reference sequence). V lost 6 bases and J 11 bases, leaving 16 bases between the germline ends. The CDR3 spans 13 residues. CDR3 in DNA: TGTGCCAGCAGTCGACAGAGGACTGAGAAACTGTTTTTT. It encodes CASSRQRTEKLFF.

V usage is TRBV12-3 or TRBV12-4 and J usage is TRBJ2-7; D gene ambiguous. The CDR3 is made up of 11 amino acids. The V end lost 8 bases, the J end lost 5 bases, and 10 bases lay between the germline ends. DNA for the CDR3: TGTGCCAGCGGCCGGGTTAACGAGCAGTACTTC. Its translation is CASGRVNEQYF.

This clonotype was found many times. The CDR3: CASSLGGQGVPYGYTF. The DNA for the CDR3 is TGTGCCAGCAGCTTAGGCGGGCAGGGGGTACCATATGGCTACACCTTC. The rearrangement links TRBV7-2 to TRBJ1-2, with 7 bases that match TRBD1. The CDR3 sequence is 16 residues long. The germline V gene encodes CDR1 SGHTA and CDR2 FQGNSA. After removal of 1 base from V and 5 bases from J, the junction contained 10 bases not matched to a gene.

This clonotype was counted at least ten times. The chain links TRBV12-3 or TRBV12-4 to TRBJ2-2, with D uncertain. Trimming removed 3 bases from V and 2 bases from J, with 22 bases in between. This CDR3 comprises 19 residues. This CDR3 reads CASSFQLLGRRINTGELFF. The DNA of the CDR3 is TGTGCCAGCAGTTTCCAGCTCCTAGGCAGGAGAATCAACACCGGGGAGCTGTTTTTT.

Concerning this clonotype: A read error may account for a junction end that differs from germline. The chain couples TRBV28 to TRBJ2-3, with D possibly being TRBD2 (7 bases). The length of the CDR3 is 14 residues. From germline, CDR1 is MDHEN and CDR2 SYDVKM. DNA for the CDR3: TGTGTCAGCAGCGGGACATCTACGGAGGATACGCAGTATTTT. This gives the protein CVSSGTSTEDTQYF.

Only a few counts were recorded for this clonotype. In DNA form, the CDR3 reads TGTGCCACAAGGGGGTCCCGGGACAGGGGCGGTAATGAAAAACTGTTTTTT. It yields the protein CATRGSRDRGGNEKLFF. The chain is built from TRBV10-3 and TRBJ1-4, with 10 positions matching TRBD1. The CDR3 runs 17 residues. Germline V gives CDR1 ENHRY, CDR2 SYGVKD. The J segment lost 4 bases and the V segment lost 10 bases, leaving 15 bases of the junction unmatched.

This clonotype was seen a handful of times. This sequence joins TRBV4-2 and TRBJ2-1, with 12 bases matching TRBD2. The V and J ends lost 4 bases and 7 bases, in that order; junction bases with no gene match: 11. The CDR3 length is 17 residues. CDR1 LGHNA and CDR2 YNFKEQ come from the germline V gene. The CDR3: CASSPHSGLAGINEQFF. The CDR3 DNA is TGTGCCAGCAGCCCCCATTCCGGACTAGCGGGGATTAATGAGCAGTTCTTC.

There are many counts of this clonotype. This rearrangement joins TRBV7-8 to TRBJ2-7, with D unclear. The tail of the sequence fits TRBJ2-4 better, so the J call may be wrong. CDR3 size: 15 residues. CDR1 is SGHVS and CDR2 is FQNEAQ in the germline V gene. The CDR3 DNA is TGTGCCAGCAGCTTAGAAAGTCACATCGGTTCCATTCAGTACTTC. It encodes CASSLESHIGSIQYF.

The V and J genes are TRBV29-1 and TRBJ2-5; TRBD1 might be the D (5 bases). Looked up from germline, CDR1 is SQVTM and CDR2 is ANQGSEA. With 0 bases removed from V and 5 bases from J, the gap between germline ends came to 13 bases. The CDR3 runs to 14 residues. The CDR3 here is CSVEDTQGLETQYF. CDR3 DNA sequence: TGCAGCGTTGAAGACACGCAGGGTTTGGAGACCCAGTACTTC. The full variable domain, in which reference TRBV29-1 and TRBJ2-5 provide the parts outside the CDR3, is SAVISQKPSRDICQRGTSLTIQCQVDSQVTMMFWYRQQPGQSLTLIATANQGSEATYESGFVIDKFPISRPNLTFSTLTVSNMSPEDSSIYLCSVEDTQGLETQYFGPGTRLLVL.

J is TRBJ1-4 and V is TRBV4-2; the D gene is possibly TRBD1 (5 bases). Trimming stripped 3 bases from V and 6 bases from J, with 14 bases between. The CDR3 is made up of 15 amino acids. The germline CDR1 and CDR2 sequences are LGHNA and YNFKEQ. The CDR3 DNA sequence: TGTGCCAGCAGCCAGCGGGGGTCGATGGATGAAAAACTGTTTTTT. Protein: CASSQRGSMDEKLFF.

The rearrangement links TRBV6-5 to TRBJ1-4, with 12 positions matching TRBD1. Germline trimming cut 5 bases from V and 2 bases from J; bases unmatched to any gene: 6. CDR3 size: 17 residues. Germline CDR1 and CDR2: MNHEY and SVGAGI. The CDR3 reads CASSLGTGGVTNEKLFF. CDR3 nucleotides: TGTGCCAGCAGTCTCGGGACAGGGGGCGTTACTAATGAAAAACTGTTTTTT.

The chain recombines TRBV27 with TRBJ2-3, with 15 nucleotides matching TRBD2. The junction had 8 bases not matched to a gene; V was cut back by 6 bases and J by 1 base. This CDR3 region has 18 residues. CDR1 and CDR2 (germline): MNHEY, SMNVEV (reference sequence). The CDR3 DNA sequence: TGTGCCAGCAGCCTAGGACTAGCGGGGGGGCCTGGCACAGATACGCAGTATTTT. Translated: CASSLGLAGGPGTDTQYF.

This clonotype was seen only a few times. The J gene is TRBJ2-1, the V gene TRBV25-1; D remains ambiguous. V lost 8 bases and J 3 bases, leaving 11 bases between the germline ends. Germline V gives CDR1 MGHDK, CDR2 SYGVNS. There are 13 residues in the CDR3. CDR3 region: CASGWGIYNEQFF. Written as DNA, the CDR3 is TGTGCCAGCGGGTGGGGAATCTACAATGAGCAGTTCTTC.